A single sample gave rise to the 24 T cell receptor beta chains below, sequenced in a study of blood T cells in healthy people across ages (dated by TCRdb to 2014 to 2015). The library was built by means of 5' RACE. The reads were generated on an Illumina HiSeq 2500. A second 7 to 11 cycle PCR used a sample-barcoded 5' primer and a J-beta primer mix. TCRdb handled the public reads itself, with Q25 trimming in fastp and clone calling in MiXCR, and kept productive beta chains. Under each unique CDR3 protein, matching rows form one entry showing the most common genes and DNA. In this sample the table shows 870,000 or so distinct CDR3 sequences, under 30% of which occur a single time. The ten top clones hold roughly a sixth of the sample. The sample consisted of blood. These receptors all stem from a woman older than 75 in good health.

Remarks on this clonotype: A much larger clone lies one base from this, so it may be a read error. The CDR3 DNA reads as TGTGCCAGCAGCCCCCTCGCTCAGTGGGCGTACGAGCAGTACTTC. Amino acids: CASSPLAQWAYEQYF. This chain joins TRBV14 and TRBJ2-7; D gene uncertain. Trimming removed 4 bases at V and 4 bases at J, with 17 bases between. Germline assignment: CDR1 SGHDN and CDR2 FVKESK. This CDR3 is built from 15 residues.

Comment on this clonotype: This may be a read error: a much more frequent sequence differs by one nucleotide. The J gene is TRBJ2-1, the V gene TRBV5-1; 10 bases line up with TRBD2. Germline V gene data show CDR1 as SGHRS and CDR2 as YFSETQ. The CDR3 runs 18 residues. The junction had 7 bases not matched to a gene; V was cut back by 0 bases and J by 1 base. CDR3 coding DNA: TGCGCCAGCAGCTTGGCTAGCGGGGGCCGAAGATCCTACAATGAGCAGTTCTTC. Its translation is CASSLASGGRRSYNEQFF.

This clonotype appeared a few times. The rearrangement links TRBV28 to TRBJ1-4; 10 bases are shared with TRBD1. V lost 6 bases to trimming and J lost 4 bases; unmatched junction nucleotides: 8. There are 16 residues in the CDR3. Germline V gene data show CDR1 as MDHEN and CDR2 as SYDVKM. In nucleotides, the CDR3 is TGTGCCAGCAGGCGACAGGGGGCGCTAATTAATGAAAAACTGTTTTTT. Translation gives CASRRQGALINEKLFF.

This clonotype was counted many times. V usage is TRBV25-1 and J usage is TRBJ1-2; no definite D call. The CDR3 is made up of 14 amino acids. V dropped 6 bases and J dropped 3 bases, with 14 bases sitting between them. Germline values: CDR1 MGHDK, CDR2 SYGVNS. CDR3 DNA sequence: TGTGCCAGCAGGGGAGGGAGCAACCACTATGGCTACACCTTC. The encoded protein is CASRGGSNHYGYTF.

This clonotype was recorded at least ten times. The chain couples TRBV28 to TRBJ2-1; D tentatively reads TRBD1 or TRBD2 (6 bases each). Germline-derived CDR1 and CDR2 are MDHEN and SYDVKM. Deletions cut 6 bases from V and 5 bases from J, with 17 bases between. The length of the CDR3 is 15 residues. The CDR3 bases are TGTGCCAGCAGACTTACAGGGACTTTACACAATGAGCAGTTCTTC. Its protein is CASRLTGTLHNEQFF.

This clonotype was seen more than once but under ten times. J is TRBJ1-2 and V is TRBV5-6, with TRBD1 as a possible D gene (5 bases). Germline lookup yields CDR1 SGHDT and CDR2 YYEEEE. V was pared by 0 bases and J by 4 bases, with 10 bases between. The length of the CDR3 is 14 residues. CDR3 nucleotides: TGTGCCAGCAGCTTGGATGGGGCCTCCTATGGCTACACCTTC. This encodes CASSLDGASYGYTF.

V gene TRBV19 combines with J gene TRBJ2-5; tentative D call: TRBD1 (6 bases). V lost 6 bases to trimming and J lost 11 bases, with 25 bases between them. Germline lookup yields CDR1 LNHDA and CDR2 SQIVND (reference sequence). The length of the CDR3 is 15 residues. This CDR3 is CASSPARGSYNEQYF. In nucleotides, the CDR3 is TGTGCCAGTAGCCCGGCCAGGGGAAGTTACAATGAGCAGTACTTC.

The V and J genes are TRBV20-1 and TRBJ2-1; maybe TRBD1 (6 bases). The CDR3 contains 14 residues. Trimming took off 2 bases at V and 2 bases at J, with 10 bases between the two ends. Germline V lookup: CDR1 DFQATT, CDR2 SNEGSKA (reference sequence). The CDR3 loop is CSARQGNPYNEQFF. The DNA of the CDR3 is TGCAGTGCTAGACAGGGGAATCCCTACAATGAGCAGTTCTTC.

The table lists this clonotype with many counts. The chain carries TRBV15 and TRBJ2-1, with D possibly being TRBD2 (6 bases). Germline CDR1 and CDR2: LNHNV and YYDKDF (reference sequence). Trimming cost V 3 bases and J 7 bases, with 10 bases left between them. This CDR3 has 13 amino acids. The CDR3 bases are TGTGCCACCAGCAGGGGAGGCTTTAATGAGCAGTTCTTC. This gives the protein CATSRGGFNEQFF.

This clonotype has at least ten counts. This sequence joins TRBV7-9 and TRBJ2-1, with 11 positions matching TRBD2. The CDR3 consists of 16 residues. CDR1 and CDR2 (germline): SEHNR, FQNEAQ (reference sequence). The V segment lost 4 bases and the J segment 15 bases; nucleotides outside the gene matches: 17. The CDR3 DNA is TGTGCCAGCAGCTCAACCGGGACTAGCGGACTTCAAGGATGGTTCTTC. It encodes CASSSTGTSGLQGWFF.

This clonotype came up many times. This chain uses TRBV7-2 with TRBJ2-3, with D possibly TRBD2 on 5 matching bases. Germline CDR1 is SGHTA and CDR2 is FQGNSA. The CDR3 runs to 15 residues. Trimming removed 5 bases from V and 5 bases from J, with 17 bases in between. The CDR3 DNA is TGTGCCAGCAGCGTGGGTGTCGGGCGGGTAGATACGCAGTATTTT. It yields the protein CASSVGVGRVDTQYF.

Worth noting for this clonotype: Sequence at one end of the junction differs from germline and may be a read error. The J gene is TRBJ1-5, the V gene TRBV6-1; TRBD1 matches at 7 bases. The CDR3 extends over 15 amino acids. Germline CDR1 reads MNHNS; CDR2 reads SASEGT. In nucleotides, the CDR3 is TGTGCTAGCACCCGGGAACAGGGGCCCTATCAGCCCCAGCATTTT. Residues: CASTREQGPYQPQHF.

On this clonotype itself: This may be a read error, as it is one base from a much larger clone. The chain recombines TRBV6-2 or TRBV6-3 with TRBJ2-5; TRBD2 matches at 8 bases. The V segment lost 5 bases and the J segment 11 bases; nucleotides outside the gene matches: 16. There are 15 residues in the CDR3. Per the germline V gene, CDR1 is MNHEY and CDR2 is SVGEGT. In DNA, the CDR3 is TGTGCCAGCAGTCAATTAGCGGGGTGGGTAAATGAGCAGTACTTC. Its protein product is CASSQLAGWVNEQYF.

V and J are TRBV7-2 and TRBJ1-2; the match to TRBD1 covers 7 bases. The V gene end was trimmed by 5 bases and the J gene end by 2 bases; junction bases not matched to a gene: 8. There are 15 residues in the CDR3. Germline V gene data show CDR1 as SGHTA and CDR2 as FQGNSA. CDR3: CASSARQGTNYGYTF. The DNA of the CDR3 is TGTGCCAGCAGCGCTAGACAGGGAACAAACTATGGCTACACCTTC.

The rearrangement links TRBV6-2 or TRBV6-3 to TRBJ1-5, with D uncertain. The CDR3 consists of 14 residues. V lost 3 bases and J 4 bases, leaving 10 bases between the germline ends. Germline CDR1 is MNHEY and CDR2 is SVGEGT. The CDR3 spells CASSYGGKNQPQHF. DNA of the CDR3: TGTGCCAGCAGTTATGGAGGGAAGAATCAGCCCCAGCATTTT.

Many counts were recorded for this clonotype. The chain joins TRBV7-9 to TRBJ1-4; 11 bases are a match to TRBD1. CDR1 is SEHNR, CDR2 FQNEAQ, per germline (reference sequence). Trimming cost V 3 bases and J 14 bases; bases outside gene matches: 8. This CDR3 has 14 residues. The CDR3 DNA follows: TGTGCCAGCAGCTTCCCTCCGGGACAGGGGGTGCTGTTTTTT. Translating gives CASSFPPGQGVLFF.

Turning to this clonotype: One end of the junction fails to match germline, which may point to a read error. This chain joins TRBV25-1 and TRBJ1-1; D not certain. The CDR3 runs 14 residues. The germline V gene encodes CDR1 MGHDK and CDR2 SYGVNS. The CDR3 DNA follows: TGTACCAGCAGGTTGGGCTATCGAGAAACTGAAGCTTTCTTT. Its translation is CTSRLGYRETEAFF.

Regarding this clonotype: A much larger clone differs from this one at a single base, so this may be a read error. The chain recombines TRBV6-2 or TRBV6-3 with TRBJ2-4, with 7 bases that match TRBD2. Germline V gene sequence: CDR1 MNHEY, CDR2 SVGEGT. This CDR3 spans 14 amino acids. The CDR3 DNA sequence: TGTACCAGCAGTCGTCCGGGGAGAGCGCGGGAGCAGTACTTC. Protein product: CTSSRPGRAREQYF.

The DNA of the CDR3 is TGTGCCAGCCACTTCAGCAATGCCGGGGAGCTGTTTTTT. Translation gives CASHFSNAGELFF. J is TRBJ2-2 and V is TRBV2, with no clear D. V was cut by 8 bases and J by 6 bases, with 13 bases left in between. This CDR3 has 13 amino acids. Germline V lookup: CDR1 SNHLY, CDR2 FYNNEI.

The table lists this clonotype with many counts. This chain connects TRBV2 to TRBJ1-5; D gene ambiguous. This CDR3 has 15 residues. Germline V gene sequence: CDR1 SNHLY, CDR2 FYNNEI. Trimming removed 4 bases at V and 2 bases at J, with 12 bases between. The CDR3 bases are TGTGCCAGCAGTGCGCATCTAAGTGGCAATCAGCCCCAGCATTTT. It codes for CASSAHLSGNQPQHF.

The chain couples TRBV28 to TRBJ2-7; 8 nucleotides match TRBD1. Losses at the gene ends were 4 bases for V and 4 bases for J; bases not matched to a gene: 6. CDR1 MDHEN and CDR2 SYDVKM come from the germline V gene. The CDR3 is 14 residues long. The chain's CDR3 is CASSSQGALYEQYF. CDR3 coding DNA: TGTGCCAGCAGTTCGCAGGGGGCGTTGTACGAGCAGTACTTC.

In this sample, this clonotype turned up many times. The rearrangement uses TRBV12-3 or TRBV12-4 and TRBJ2-5; 7 bases match TRBD1. J gave up 7 bases and V 3 bases, and 8 bases lay outside the gene matches. This CDR3 spans 14 amino acids. In DNA, the CDR3 is TGTGCCAGCAGTTTCGGACAGGCCTCCAGGACCCAGTACTTC. Residues: CASSFGQASRTQYF.

V and J are TRBV5-1 and TRBJ1-2, with 10 bases matching TRBD1. The junction had 7 bases not matched to a gene; V was cut back by 2 bases and J by 6 bases. CDR3 length: 15 amino acids. The germline CDR1 and CDR2 sequences are SGHRS and YFSETQ. CDR3 nucleotides: TGCGCCAGCAGCTTACGGACAGGGGGTATGAATGGCTACACCTTC. This codes for CASSLRTGGMNGYTF.

This clonotype was counted at least ten times. The rearrangement uses TRBV12-3 or TRBV12-4 and TRBJ1-2; maybe TRBD1 (5 bases). Trimming cost V 4 bases and J 6 bases, with 12 bases left between them. The CDR3 totals 13 residues. The CDR3: CASSYGGRNGYTF. In nucleotides, the CDR3 is TGTGCCAGCAGTTATGGGGGACGAAATGGCTACACCTTC.